This T cell receptor beta chain was recovered during a study of T-cell reconstitution after alpha-beta-depleted transplantation in children. Between the trimmed V and J ends, which lost 3 bases and 1 base, there was a span of 11 bases. The CDR3 sequence is 15 residues long. In germline, CDR1 is KGHSH, CDR2 LQKENI. This clonotype showed up just a few times. Unique molecular identifiers were used in preparing the TCRbeta library. One entry per CDR3 protein, called by TCRdb with MiXCR from the PCR reads. This repertoire shows some 590,000 distinct CDR3 sequences, over 9.5% found once; its top ten account for 3.5% to 5%.

The chain has TRBV18 and TRBJ2-3; D remains ambiguous. This sequence was found in a human donor who donated a stem cell graft to a child with acute myeloid leukemia. The sample in question was PBMCs from the stem cell graft donor, obtained from the stem cell graft. The chain's CDR3 is CASSPGSRRTDTQYF. CDR3 coding DNA: TGTGCCAGCTCACCGGGCTCGCGACGCACAGATACGCAGTATTTT.